The 14 T cell receptor beta chains below come from one sample, sequenced in a study of T-cell memory formation after mild COVID-19. One entry per CDR3 protein, called by TCRdb with MiXCR from the 5' RACE reads. The sample gives 300,000 to 350,000 distinct CDR3 sequences, more than 13% of which show up once; around 23% is in the top ten. The sequencing input was PBMCs or a T cell subset sorted from them (not recorded which). The receptors were sampled from a man younger than 30 who had mild COVID-19 (a few samples of this study predate the infection). Cell type and time point are not known.

This clonotype was seen only a few times. V gene TRBV5-1 combines with J gene TRBJ2-7; the D gene is possibly TRBD1 (6 bases). CDR1 is SGHRS and CDR2 is YFSETQ in the germline V gene. V lost 4 bases and J 4 bases, leaving 15 bases between the germline ends. The CDR3 sequence is 14 residues long. Here the CDR3 DNA reads TGCGCCAGCAGCCTCAGGGGTATCGGATACGAGCAGTACTTC. Translated, it gives CASSLRGIGYEQYF.

This clonotype has only a few counts. This sequence joins TRBV7-9 and TRBJ1-1; D remains unclear. Germline V gene lookup returns CDR1 SEHNR and CDR2 FQNEAQ (reference sequence). The germline V and J ends were trimmed by 7 bases and 8 bases, with 11 bases remaining between them. The CDR3 has 11 amino acids. CDR3 residues: CASIRSTEAFF. CDR3 nucleotides: TGTGCCAGCATCCGAAGCACGGAAGCTTTCTTT.

Only a few counts were recorded for this clonotype. This chain connects TRBV7-8 to TRBJ2-7; 8 nucleotides agree with TRBD1. The CDR3 covers 15 residues. Germline V gene sequence: CDR1 SGHVS, CDR2 FQNEAQ. Unmatched junction bases numbered 6, after V lost 1 base and J lost 4 bases. The DNA of the CDR3 is TGTGCCAGCAGCTTAGTGAGCAGGGGGCTATACGAGCAGTACGTC. This translates into CASSLVSRGLYEQYV.

This clonotype was seen only a few times. The chain has TRBV4-1 and TRBJ2-5, with D uncertain. The CDR3 is 14 amino acids. Germline V gene data show CDR1 as MGHRA and CDR2 as YSYEKL. V gave up 3 bases and J gave up 5 bases, with 13 bases separating them. The DNA for the CDR3 is TGCGCCAGCAGCCAGACCGAGTCGGCGGAGACCCAGTACTTC. It yields the protein CASSQTESAETQYF.

This clonotype has a handful of counts. V is TRBV9 and J is TRBJ1-1; no firm D call. V lost 2 bases, J lost 6 bases, and 14 bases lay in between. The germline gives CDR1 SGDLS, CDR2 YYNGEE. The CDR3 loop spans 14 amino acids. Written as DNA, the CDR3 is TGTGCCAGCAGCGTTGGACTCCCCATGGCTGAAGCTTTCTTT. Amino acids: CASSVGLPMAEAFF.

As DNA, the CDR3 is TGTGCCAGCAGTCCCCGTTTCACTAGCGGGGTGTCAGATACGCAGTATTTT. Its translation: CASSPRFTSGVSDTQYF. The chain uses TRBV7-9 and TRBJ2-3, with 10 bases identical to TRBD2. V lost 6 bases, J lost 4 bases, and 13 bases stayed unmatched. The CDR3 consists of 17 residues. CDR1 SEHNR and CDR2 FQNEAQ come from the germline V gene (reference sequence).

Only a few counts were recorded for this clonotype. The V and J genes are TRBV5-1 and TRBJ1-2, with TRBD1 as a possible D gene (6 bases). Trimming pared 2 bases from V and 6 bases from J, leaving 17 bases between. Germline V gives CDR1 SGHRS, CDR2 YFSETQ. The CDR3 runs to 15 residues. CDR3 loop: CASSFGGLIGNGYTF. Written as DNA, the CDR3 is TGCGCCAGCAGCTTTGGGGGGCTGATCGGAAATGGCTACACCTTC.

The table lists this clonotype with a few counts. The chain employs TRBV12-3 or TRBV12-4 and TRBJ1-1, with D possibly TRBD1 on 6 matching bases. The V gene lost 3 bases and the J gene lost 6 bases, with 11 bases spanning the gap. This CDR3 comprises 13 residues. Here the CDR3 reads CASSLIRGAEAFF. DNA of the CDR3: TGTGCCAGCAGTTTGATCAGGGGAGCTGAAGCTTTCTTT.

This clonotype appeared a few times. The chain is built from TRBV9 and TRBJ1-5; D may be TRBD1 (6 bases). Germline V lookup: CDR1 SGDLS, CDR2 YYNGEE. This CDR3 spans 15 amino acids. Trimming removed 0 bases from V and 3 bases from J, with 10 bases in between. CDR3 bases: TGTGCCAGCAGCGTAGATTCAGGGGCCAATCAGCCCCAGCATTTT. Translating it yields CASSVDSGANQPQHF.

This clonotype showed up many times. The chain employs TRBV28 and TRBJ1-1; unclear D gene. V was pared by 3 bases and J by 3 bases, with 17 bases between. The CDR3 is made up of 16 amino acids. CDR1 MDHEN and CDR2 SYDVKM come from the germline V gene. The CDR3 sequence: CASSFLPPSIYTEAFF. CDR3 sequence (DNA): TGTGCCAGCAGTTTTCTCCCCCCGAGCATTTACACTGAAGCTTTCTTT.

V usage is TRBV7-9 and J usage is TRBJ1-3; D uncertain. The CDR3 has 19 amino acids. V was pared by 1 base and J by 0 bases, with 19 bases between. CDR1 SEHNR and CDR2 FQNEAQ come from the germline V gene (reference sequence). The CDR3 DNA reads as TGTGCCAGCAGCTTAGATCCCCTCGGACGTCGAAGCTCTGGAAACACCATATATTTT. It codes for CASSLDPLGRRSSGNTIYF.

The chain links TRBV7-2 to TRBJ1-2; unclear D gene. Trimming stripped 2 bases from V and 8 bases from J, with 9 bases between. CDR3 length: 12 residues. Germline lookup yields CDR1 SGHTA and CDR2 FQGNSA. CDR3 amino acids: CASSLSGEGYTF. CDR3 sequence (DNA): TGTGCCAGCAGCTTAAGCGGGGAGGGCTACACCTTC.

This clonotype was detected only a few times. The DNA for the CDR3 is TGTGCCAGCAGCTTGCCGGGACCTACCTACGAGCAGTACTTC. Its protein product is CASSLPGPTYEQYF. The rearrangement links TRBV13 to TRBJ2-7; perhaps D is TRBD1 or TRBD2 (5 bases each). Germline values: CDR1 PRHDT, CDR2 FYEKMQ (reference sequence). The CDR3 runs 14 residues. Between the trimmed V and J ends, which lost 3 bases and 2 bases, there was a span of 11 bases. Full variable domain (rest looked up from reference TRBV13 and TRBJ2-7): AAGVIQSPRHLIKEKRETATLKCYPIPRHDTVYWYQQGPGQDPQFLISFYEKMQSDKGSIPDRFSAQQFSDYHSELNMSSLELGDSALYFCASSLPGPTYEQYFGPGTRLTVT.

The sample holds a few counts of this clonotype. The genes are TRBV15 and TRBJ2-4; a weak D match, TRBD1 (5 bases). Looked up from germline, CDR1 is LNHNV and CDR2 is YYDKDF (reference sequence). The V and J ends lost 8 bases and 3 bases respectively, with 11 bases between them. The CDR3 totals 13 residues. In DNA, the CDR3 is TGTGCCACCGGCGTCGACAGCAAAAACATTCAGTACTTC. It is translated as CATGVDSKNIQYF. The full variable domain, completed using reference TRBV15 and TRBJ2-4, is DAMVIQNPRYQVTQFGKPVTLSCSQTLNHNVMYWYQQKSSQAPKLLFHYYDKDFNNEADTPDNFQSRRPNTSFCFLDIRSPGLGDTAMYLCATGVDSKNIQYFGAGTRLSVL.